This TCR beta chain was identified in a study of CD8+ T cells in alopecia areata (dated by TCRdb to about 2018). Study-level background: Treated patients were enrolled in an open-label pilot trial of oral tofacitinib at 5 to 10 mg twice daily for moderate-to-severe alopecia areata. RNA was extracted with the PAXgene miRNA kit for fixed scalp, the miRNeasy kit for PBMCs, and the RNeasy kit for mouse skin. Scalp clonality was compared among normal scalp (n=4), patchy alopecia areata scalp (n=8), and alopecia totalis/universalis scalp (n=8). Patients on tofacitinib were biopsied at baseline and after 4 and 24 weeks of treatment, and several of the patients also had a later scalp biopsy. Patients stayed on tofacitinib for 6 to 18 months and then had 6 months of follow-up off drug so that delayed response and recurrence could be assessed. The study used high-throughput TCRbeta sequencing to examine T cell clonal expansion in alopecia areata, in both the C3H/HeJ mouse model and human patients. The SALT score, which quantifies the percentage of affected scalp surface area, was used to measure disease severity in treated patients. In humans, TCRbeta sequencing was performed on scalp tissue and on sorted CD4+ and CD8+ peripheral blood T cells from healthy controls and from patients with patchy or totalis/universalis alopecia areata. TCRbeta CDR3 regions were amplified by immunoSEQ multiplex PCR using 35 Vbeta forward and 13 Jbeta reverse primers. Points the paper makes about the study in general: Scalp TCR repertoire analysis is complicated because resident alphabeta T cells in normal human skin are also sequenced, whereas mouse skin is dominated by gammadelta T cells. With tofacitinib, both scalp clonality and the number of expanded CD8+ clones among the top 100 scalp clones went down significantly. Compared with normal scalp, lesional scalp, particularly in alopecia totalis/universalis, had higher clonality and more expanded CD8+ clones, which suggests antigenic drive. Many expanded lesional clones were found to persist in scalp and blood during tofacitinib treatment, and relapse after treatment cessation may be partly explained by this persistence. Because the treated cohort was small and had just a single nonresponder, larger studies are needed to establish links between baseline CD8+ expansion and response. Shared TCR sequences between patients were less evident than in mice, which may be partly attributable to HLA diversity in the patient population.

The intended sense of this specimen's time point label: less than five weeks on oral tofacitinib. Interpreted using the paper, the treatment or condition label stands for: oral pan-JAK inhibitor, 5-10 mg twice daily. Lesional scalp punch biopsies and peripheral blood were collected from alopecia areata patients. PBMCs were isolated by density centrifugation and stained for CD3, CD4 and CD8, after which CD4+ and CD8+ T cells were sorted on a FACSAria. Libraries came from the immunoSEQ multiplex PCR assay. For TCR sequencing, RNA was extracted from every sample and reverse transcribed into cDNA to serve as template. First-strand cDNA was synthesized with SuperScript III using a 2:1 mix of oligo-dT and random hexamers. Amplification bias was assessed with a synthetic immune receptor repertoire, and residual bias was removed computationally. The authors' pipeline ran thus. Raw reads were preprocessed for error removal, and CDR3 was defined according to IMGT conventions as running from the conserved cysteine to phenylalanine. Clonality was computed by normalizing Shannon entropy by log2 of the number of productive unique TCRs and subtracting the result from 1. Scalp TCRbeta sequences were cross-referenced with sorted blood CD4 and CD8 repertoires so that the CD4 or CD8 identity of scalp clones could be inferred. TCRdb holds this immuneACCESS table with in-frame rearrangements only. Some clones are missing; in checked studies, unresolved V genes explain under half, and the rest has no known cause. V, J and clone size derive from that table, while D and trimming were established from the DNA sequence. This sample comprises approximately 200,000 clones, about 60% of them detected only once. The ten largest make up around 0.69% of the sample.

V is reduced by 5 bases and J by 4 bases, leaving a spacing of 17 bases between them. The germline V gene (reference sequence) yields SEHNR for CDR1 and FQNEAQ for CDR2. The CDR3 runs 15 amino acids, cysteine and phenylalanine included. The only DNA kept is the CDR3, 45 bases in frame from the first base. As regards this clone: Its antigen target is currently unknown. Per-nucleotide qualities are absent, and no much larger clonotype sits a single base away.

Recombination joined TRBV7-9 with TRBJ1-1; tentative D gene TRBD1, with 5 bases matching. The TCR sequence derives from a human donor with alopecia areata. Sample: CD4+ T cells sorted from blood, taken at week 4, from a patient treated with tofacitinib. CDR3 reads: CASSGRGGVRTEAFF. The DNA is TGTGCCAGCAGCGGTAGGGGAGGGGTACGCACTGAAGCTTTCTTT. Where the CDR3 stops, the reference TRBV7-9 and TRBJ1-1 genes take over; the full variable domain is DTGVSQNPRHKITKRGQNVTFRCDPISEHNRLYWYRQTLGQGPEFLTYFQNEAQLEKSRLLSDRFSAERPKGSFSTLEIQRTEQGDSAMYLCASSGRGGVRTEAFFGQGTRLTVV.